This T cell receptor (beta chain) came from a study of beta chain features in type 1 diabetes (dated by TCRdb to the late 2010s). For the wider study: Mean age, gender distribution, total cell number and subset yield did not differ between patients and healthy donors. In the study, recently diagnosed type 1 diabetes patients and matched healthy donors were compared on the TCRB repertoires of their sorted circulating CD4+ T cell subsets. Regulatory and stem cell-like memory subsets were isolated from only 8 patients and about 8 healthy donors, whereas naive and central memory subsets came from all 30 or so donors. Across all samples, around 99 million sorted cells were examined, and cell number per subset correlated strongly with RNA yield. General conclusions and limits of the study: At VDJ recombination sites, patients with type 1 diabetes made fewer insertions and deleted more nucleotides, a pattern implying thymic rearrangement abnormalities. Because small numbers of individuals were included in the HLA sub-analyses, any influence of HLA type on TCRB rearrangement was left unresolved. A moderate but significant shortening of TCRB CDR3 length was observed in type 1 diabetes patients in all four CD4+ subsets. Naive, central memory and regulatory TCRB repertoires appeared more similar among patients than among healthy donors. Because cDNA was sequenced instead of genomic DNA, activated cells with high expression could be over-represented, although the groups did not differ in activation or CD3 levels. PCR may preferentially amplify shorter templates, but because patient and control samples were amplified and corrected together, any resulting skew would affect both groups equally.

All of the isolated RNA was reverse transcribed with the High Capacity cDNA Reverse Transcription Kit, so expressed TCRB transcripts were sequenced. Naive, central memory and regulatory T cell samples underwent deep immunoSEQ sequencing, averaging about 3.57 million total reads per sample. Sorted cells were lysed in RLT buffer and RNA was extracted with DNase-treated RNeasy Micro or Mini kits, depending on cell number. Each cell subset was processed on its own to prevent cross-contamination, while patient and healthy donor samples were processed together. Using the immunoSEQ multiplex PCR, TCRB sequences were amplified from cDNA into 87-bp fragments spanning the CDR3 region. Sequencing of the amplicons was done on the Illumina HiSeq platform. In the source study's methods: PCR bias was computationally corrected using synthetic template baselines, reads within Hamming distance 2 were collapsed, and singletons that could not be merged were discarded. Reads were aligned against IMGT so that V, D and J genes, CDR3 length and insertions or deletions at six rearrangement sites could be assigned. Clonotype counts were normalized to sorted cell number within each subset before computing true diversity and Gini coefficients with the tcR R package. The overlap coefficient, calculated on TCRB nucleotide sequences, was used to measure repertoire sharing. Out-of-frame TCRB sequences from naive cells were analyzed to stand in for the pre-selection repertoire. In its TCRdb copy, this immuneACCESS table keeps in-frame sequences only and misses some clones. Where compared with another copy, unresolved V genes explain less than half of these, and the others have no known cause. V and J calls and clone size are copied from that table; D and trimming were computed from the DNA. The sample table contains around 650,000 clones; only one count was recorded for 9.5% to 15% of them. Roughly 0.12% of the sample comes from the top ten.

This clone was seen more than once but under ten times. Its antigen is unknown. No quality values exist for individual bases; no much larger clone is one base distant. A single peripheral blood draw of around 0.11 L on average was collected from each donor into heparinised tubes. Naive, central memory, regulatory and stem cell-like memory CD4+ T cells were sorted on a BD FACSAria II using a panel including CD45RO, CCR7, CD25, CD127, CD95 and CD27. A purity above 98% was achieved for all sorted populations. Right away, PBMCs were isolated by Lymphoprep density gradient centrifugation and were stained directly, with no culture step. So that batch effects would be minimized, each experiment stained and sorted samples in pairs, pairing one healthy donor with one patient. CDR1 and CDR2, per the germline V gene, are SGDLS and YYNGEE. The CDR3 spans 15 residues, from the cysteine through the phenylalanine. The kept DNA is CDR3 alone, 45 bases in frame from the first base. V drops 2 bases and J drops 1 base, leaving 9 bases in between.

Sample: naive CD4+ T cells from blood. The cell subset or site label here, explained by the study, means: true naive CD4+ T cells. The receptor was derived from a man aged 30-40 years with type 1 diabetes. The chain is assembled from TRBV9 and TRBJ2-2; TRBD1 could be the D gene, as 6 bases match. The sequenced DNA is TGTGCCAGCAGCGTGGAACAGGGGAACACCGGGGAGCTGTTTTTT. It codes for CASSVEQGNTGELFF.